This T cell receptor (beta chain) is drawn from a study of blood T cells in healthy people across ages. Overall study results and limits: Long-lived and aged donors differed, with more naive CD4+ cells and higher diversity in the long-lived.

Then a second PCR, running roughly 7 to 11 cycles, was carried out with a sample-barcoded 5' primer and a J-beta primer mix. Per-sample output comprised a minimum of 2.5 million paired-end reads containing CDR3. Each CDR3 protein is one row after TCRdb ran MiXCR on the 5' RACE reads. The sample yields about 780,000 distinct CDR3 sequences, about 46% seen once. The sample, 7.5 to 10 milliliters of peripheral blood, was drawn from each donor. At least 7 million PBMCs were isolated per sample. With respect to this clonotype: Its cognate antigen is unknown. The CDR3 end shows no conserved phenylalanine or tryptophan, and so a read error is likely.

The receptor's source is a man older than 75 in good health. Material for sequencing was blood.

CDR3 bases: TGCAGCGTTCAGGGGCGAGGTGAGCAGTTCGTC. Translating gives CSVQGRGEQFV. This rearrangement joins TRBV29-1 to TRBJ2-1, with D perhaps matching TRBD1 (6 bases). Trimming shortened V by 5 bases and J by 9 bases, and 11 bases separated the two germline ends. The CDR3 sequence is 11 residues long. Germline V gene lookup returns CDR1 SQVTM and CDR2 ANQGSEA.